This T cell receptor beta chain was identified in a study of blood T cell repertoires in COVID-19. Whole-study context: Acute and convalescent COVID-19 samples came from the United States, Italy and Spain. The cDNA or gDNA used as material had been derived from T cells, B-cell-depleted T cells, or PBMCs.

The CDR3 consists of 11 residues. Germline V lookup: CDR1 MNHNY, CDR2 SVGAGI (reference sequence). The ends lost 6 bases at V and 6 bases at J; junction bases unmatched: 0. As processed by the authors: Amplification from reference gene primers served as the basis for estimated nucleated cell counts. Using immunoSEQ multiplex PCR, the repertoire was profiled, and TCRdb retains in-frame clones only, with some absent. V, J and clone size are taken as reported in that table, and D and trimming were inferred from the DNA itself. The data hold approximately 61,000 clones, with roughly three quarters observed a single time.

The source is a woman aged 70-85 years with acute or convalescent COVID-19. This chain uses TRBV6-6 with TRBJ2-3; 7 bases map to TRBD2. Sequenced sample: peripheral blood. This chain's CDR3 is CASRGGDTQYF. Here the CDR3 DNA reads TGTGCCAGCAGGGGAGGGGATACGCAGTATTTT.